The table lists the clone carrying this T cell receptor (beta chain) with a few counts. Its specificity is not known. Here immunoSEQ multiplex PCR was the method, and the copy in TCRdb shows in-frame clones only, minus some. The sample holds about 46,000 clones, roughly 80% seen once. The sample comes from a study of vaccination effects on CD4 cells after COVID-19. The overall study: Viral peptide pool expansion of antigen-specific CD4+ T cells preceded sequencing in the ViraFEST assay. Notes on the study in general: Sampling in the study covered few convalescent patients and included no early post-infection timepoints. At late timepoints after vaccination, vaccine- and infection-induced clones shrank markedly.

Following 10 days of culture, CD4+ T cells were isolated. From March to December 2020, the person had a SARS-CoV-2 infection that was confirmed by PCR. Germline V lookup: CDR1 MNHEY, CDR2 SVGAGI. CDR3 length equals 13 residues. This TCR was recovered from a human donor who had a prior SARS-CoV-2 infection. The chain employs TRBV6-5 and TRBJ1-6, with D unclear. The sequences come from CD4+ T cells from PBMCs cultured without peptide, collected before COVID-19 vaccination. The CDR3 DNA is TGTGCTCGAGTGGTTGGTTATAATTCACCCCTCCACTTT. Translation gives CARVVGYNSPLHF.